One sample yielded the 23 T cell receptor beta chains listed below, sequenced in a study of T cell repertoires in cytomegalovirus infection. Their target antigens are unknown. TCRdb passed the reads through MiXCR, listing each CDR3 protein once. Of around 900,000 distinct CDR3 sequences in the sample, roughly 31% were seen once. The sequencing used cultured CD8+ T cells from PBMCs, collected from culture after CMV antigen stimulation. These receptors all come from a human donor in good health (CMV status not recorded). Some clones in this sample may be carry-over from other donors' samples.

V usage is TRBV12-3 or TRBV12-4 and J usage is TRBJ2-1; TRBD2 matches at 9 bases. The CDR3 loop spans 16 amino acids. V gave up 3 bases and J gave up 7 bases; unmatched junction bases: 10. CDR3 DNA sequence: TGTGCCAGCAGTTTTTTCGCGGGGGGGCCAGGGAATGAGCAGTTCTTC. Protein product: CASSFFAGGPGNEQFF.

The genes are TRBV7-9 and TRBJ1-1, with TRBD1 as a possible D gene (5 bases). This CDR3 is built from 14 residues. The germline CDR1 and CDR2 sequences are SEHNR and FQNEAQ (reference sequence). Trimming removed 5 bases at V and 1 base at J, with 11 bases between. This CDR3 reads CASSIDSSNTEAFF. The CDR3 DNA is TGTGCCAGCAGCATTGACAGTTCGAACACTGAAGCTTTCTTT. The full variable domain, with the rest looked up from reference TRBV7-9 and TRBJ1-1, is DTGVSQNPRHKITKRGQNVTFRCDPISEHNRLYWYRQTLGQGPEFLTYFQNEAQLEKSRLLSDRFSAERPKGSFSTLEIQRTEQGDSAMYLCASSIDSSNTEAFFGQGTRLTVV.

The CDR3 sequence: CASSEADVQETQYF. The CDR3 bases are TGTGCCAGCAGTGAAGCAGACGTACAAGAGACCCAGTACTTC. The chain employs TRBV2 and TRBJ2-5; the D is unclear. The V gene's germline CDR1 is SNHLY and CDR2 FYNNEI. V shed 0 bases and J shed 2 bases, with 7 bases lying between them. This CDR3 comprises 14 residues.

This clonotype came up a few times. The gene calls are TRBV4-1 and TRBJ2-3; D gene unclear. This CDR3 has 13 residues. Germline V gives CDR1 MGHRA, CDR2 YSYEKL. V lost 1 base to trimming and J lost 3 bases, with 5 bases between them. For the CDR3, the DNA is TGCGCCAGCAGCCAAGTAGAGACAGATACGCAGTATTTT. It specifies CASSQVETDTQYF.

This clonotype has a handful of counts. The CDR3 is CASSQEGREDNTIYF. CDR3 nucleotide sequence: TGCGCCAGCAGCCAAGAGGGGAGGGAGGACAACACCATATATTTT. The chain employs TRBV4-3 and TRBJ1-3, with no clear D. CDR1 is LGHNA and CDR2 is YSLEER in the germline V gene. The length of the CDR3 is 15 residues. Trimming pared 0 bases from V and 7 bases from J, leaving 13 bases between.

The chain combines TRBV9 with TRBJ2-1; 7 positions agree with TRBD2. This CDR3 region has 15 residues. With V trimmed by 3 bases and J by 2 bases, 5 bases remained unmatched. CDR1 is SGDLS, CDR2 YYNGEE, per germline. DNA of the CDR3: TGTGCCAGCAGCGGCGGGACTAACGCCTACAATGAGCAGTTCTTC. It yields the protein CASSGGTNAYNEQFF.

Of note for this clonotype: It may be a read error: a sequence one base away is much more abundant. V and J are TRBV7-4 and TRBJ1-1; 7 bases map to TRBD1. Germline CDR1 SGHVT, CDR2 SQSDAQ. The CDR3 extends over 14 amino acids. Here the CDR3 DNA reads TGTGTCAGCAGCATAGTCGGGACAGAGATTGAAGCTTTCTTT. Its translation is CVSSIVGTEIEAFF.

V gene TRBV19 combines with J gene TRBJ1-5; 10 bases align to TRBD1. Germline V gene data show CDR1 as LNHDA and CDR2 as SQIVND (reference sequence). Losses at the gene ends were 3 bases for V and 4 bases for J; bases not matched to a gene: 9. This CDR3 has 17 amino acids. CDR3 sequence (DNA): TGTGCCAGTAGTATGAAGCATCGGACAGGGGGGAATCAGCCCCAGCATTTT. It codes for CASSMKHRTGGNQPQHF. The full variable domain, with the rest looked up from reference TRBV19 and TRBJ1-5, is DGGITQSPKYLFRKEGQNVTLSCEQNLNHDAMYWYRQDPGQGLRLIYYSQIVNDFQKGDIAEGYSVSREKKESFPLTVTSAQKNPTAFYLCASSMKHRTGGNQPQHFGDGTRLSIL.

This clonotype showed up many times. V usage is TRBV7-2 and J usage is TRBJ2-1; weak D call: TRBD2 (6 bases). In germline, CDR1 is SGHTA, CDR2 FQGNSA. With 2 bases removed from V and 6 bases from J, the gap between germline ends came to 11 bases. The CDR3 loop spans 14 amino acids. Here the CDR3 DNA reads TGTGCCAGCAGCTTACCCTCGGGGGTCAATGAGCAGTTCTTC. Translating it yields CASSLPSGVNEQFF.

The rearrangement uses TRBV29-1 and TRBJ1-6, with D maybe TRBD1 (5 bases). This CDR3 contains 13 residues. V shed 6 bases and J shed 10 bases, with 16 bases lying between them. The V gene's germline CDR1 is SQVTM and CDR2 ANQGSEA. The CDR3 DNA reads as TGCAGCGTGGGGGACGCCTCAGGCTCACCCCTCCACTTT. Amino acids: CSVGDASGSPLHF.

The genes are TRBV19 and TRBJ1-3; D is unclear. The CDR3 has 14 residues. Trimming left V 8 bases short and J 0 bases short, with 11 bases between. Germline loops: CDR1 LNHDA, CDR2 SQIVND (reference sequence). Here the CDR3 DNA reads TGTGCCAGTCTAGGAGCCCCCTCTGGAAACACCATATATTTT. Translating gives CASLGAPSGNTIYF.

CDR3 sequence reads: CASSPDGTNSPLHF. DNA for the CDR3: TGTGCCAGCAGCCCGGACGGAACCAATTCACCCCTCCACTTT. The gene calls are TRBV6-6 and TRBJ1-6; D gene uncertain. This CDR3 is built from 14 residues. The V end was cut by 6 bases, the J end by 7 bases, with 13 bases between. Germline V lookup: CDR1 MNHNY, CDR2 SVGAGI (reference sequence).

The chain combines TRBV7-2 with TRBJ1-4; D remains ambiguous. V lost 5 bases to trimming and J lost 8 bases, with 18 bases between them. The CDR3 runs 15 residues. Per germline, CDR1 SGHTA and CDR2 FQGNSA. CDR3: CASSTRSGIDEKLFF. CDR3 DNA sequence: TGTGCCAGCAGCACGCGCTCAGGCATTGACGAAAAACTGTTTTTT. The full variable domain, with the rest looked up from reference TRBV7-2 and TRBJ1-4, is GAGVSQSPSNKVTEKGKDVELRCDPISGHTALYWYRQSLGQGLEFLIYFQGNSAPDKSGLPSDRFSAERTGGSVSTLTIQRTQQEDSAVYLCASSTRSGIDEKLFFGSGTQLSVL.

V usage is TRBV7-6 and J usage is TRBJ1-1; possibly TRBD1 for D (5 bases). The CDR3 is 14 amino acids. V was shortened by 5 bases and J by 1 base, with 11 bases between the two germline ends. In germline, CDR1 is SGHVS, CDR2 FNYEAQ. The DNA for the CDR3 is TGTGCCAGCAGCGACGACAGACCGAACACTGAAGCTTTCTTT. Translation gives CASSDDRPNTEAFF. Filled out from reference TRBV7-6 and TRBJ1-1, the complete variable domain reads GAGVSQSPRYKVTKRGQDVALRCDPISGHVSLYWYRQALGQGPEFLTYFNYEAQQDKSGLPNDRFSAERPEGSISTLTIQRTEQRDSAMYRCASSDDRPNTEAFFGQGTRLTVV.

This clonotype was seen more than once but under ten times. This chain uses TRBV4-1 with TRBJ1-2; D call uncertain. Per germline, CDR1 MGHRA and CDR2 YSYEKL. The CDR3 is 15 amino acids. V lost 0 bases and J lost 2, with 10 bases in between. The CDR3 loop is CASSQDRIYNYGYTF. The CDR3 DNA is TGCGCCAGCAGCCAAGATCGGATTTACAACTATGGCTACACCTTC.

A few counts support this clonotype. The chain is built from TRBV9 and TRBJ2-2, with TRBD2 as a possible D gene (5 bases). Germline-derived CDR1 and CDR2 are SGDLS and YYNGEE. Deletions cut 6 bases from V and 2 bases from J, with 8 bases between. The CDR3 runs to 13 residues. DNA of the CDR3: TGTGCCAGCACCGAGGGAAACACCGGGGAGCTGTTTTTT. Translation: CASTEGNTGELFF.

There are many counts of this clonotype. The V and J genes are TRBV11-1 and TRBJ1-2, with unresolved D. The CDR3 runs 15 residues. Germline CDR1 reads SGHAT; CDR2 reads FQDESV (reference sequence). V lost 5 bases, J lost 0 bases, and 13 bases lay in between. The CDR3 DNA reads TGTGCCAGCAGCCCTGCCTATGGGGCTAACTATGGCTACACCTTC. Its translation: CASSPAYGANYGYTF.

This clonotype was found a few times. This rearrangement joins TRBV4-1 to TRBJ2-1; 9 bases fit TRBD1. The CDR3 runs 15 residues. Germline values: CDR1 MGHRA, CDR2 YSYEKL. V was clipped by 5 bases and J by 6 bases; unmatched bases: 8. CDR3 loop: CASSYEGQGINEQFF. The CDR3 DNA reads as TGCGCCAGCAGCTACGAGGGACAGGGAATCAATGAGCAGTTCTTC.

This sequence joins TRBV27 and TRBJ1-5; no clear D gene. V gave up 7 bases and J gave up 6 bases, with 13 bases separating them. Germline loops: CDR1 MNHEY, CDR2 SMNVEV (reference sequence). The CDR3 runs 13 residues. The DNA for the CDR3 is TGTGCCAGCATGGAGGGATTCGCTCAGCCCCAGCATTTT. Translated: CASMEGFAQPQHF.

This clonotype has only one observation. Possible read error: a much larger clone is one base away. The chain recombines TRBV7-8 with TRBJ2-5; 8 bases line up with TRBD1. This CDR3 comprises 16 residues. The germline V gene has CDR1 SGHVS and CDR2 FQNEAQ. V trimming: 3 bases; J trimming: 5 bases; junction bases outside the gene matches: 11. This CDR3 reads CASSFTMAGGRETQYF. The CDR3, as DNA: TGTGCCAGCAGCTTTACCATGGCAGGGGGCCGGGAGACCCAGTACTTC.

To note about this clonotype: At one end the junction does not follow the germline gene, possibly because of a read error. The J gene is TRBJ2-1, the V gene TRBV3-1; no clear D. Germline values: CDR1 LGHDT, CDR2 YNNKEL (reference sequence). This CDR3 spans 14 amino acids. The CDR3 DNA is TGTGCCAGTAGCCGGTTGAGCCAATACAATGAGCAGTTCTTC. Translation gives CASSRLSQYNEQFF.

J is TRBJ2-7 and V is TRBV19, with D perhaps matching TRBD2 (5 bases). CDR3 size: 13 residues. Trimming stripped 5 bases from V and 1 base from J, with 9 bases between. Germline V gene sequence: CDR1 LNHDA, CDR2 SQIVND (reference sequence). DNA for the CDR3: TGTGCCAGTAGTGCGGGCCAGTCCTACGAGCAGTACTTC. The encoded protein is CASSAGQSYEQYF.

V usage is TRBV28 and J usage is TRBJ2-5, with D perhaps TRBD1 (6 bases). CDR3 size: 12 residues. The germline gives CDR1 MDHEN, CDR2 SYDVKM. Trimming removed 6 bases at V and 7 bases at J, with 12 bases between. CDR3 amino acids: CASRWTVGTQYF. As DNA, the CDR3 is TGTGCCAGCAGGTGGACAGTCGGGACCCAGTACTTC.